This TCR beta chain was found in a study of T cell responses to AZD1222 COVID-19 vaccine. The study, taken as a whole, reports: Seropositive AZD1222 recipients at baseline numbered only 6 or 7. No repertoire was sampled before or during the peak T cell response, only after it. Reports indicate that nearly half of spike-specific TCRs are directed at unmutated variant regions.

Produced via immunoSEQ multiplex PCR; TCRdb's table is partial and in-frame only. This sample has some 130,000 clones, with 80% to 90% found just once. A word on this clone: Its target is not known.

This CDR3 comprises 16 residues. With 0 bases removed from V and 3 bases from J, the gap between germline ends came to 13 bases. Germline V gene lookup returns CDR1 MDHEN and CDR2 SYDVKM. The sample was peripheral blood, taken on day 0 of AZD1222 vaccination. The sequence derives from an adult in good health. V and J are TRBV28 and TRBJ2-3; D is ambiguous. CDR3 loop: CASSLWNDVLTDTQYF. CDR3 in DNA: TGTGCCAGCAGTTTATGGAACGATGTTTTGACAGATACGCAGTATTTT.